This T cell receptor (beta chain) was obtained from a study of beta chain features in type 1 diabetes. Study-level findings and limits: PCR, the amplification step, might favor shorter templates, equally in patients and controls. Among patients, naive, central memory and Treg TCRB repertoires appeared more similar than among healthy donors. VDJ junctions sequenced from type 1 diabetes patients showed fewer insertions and more deletions.

CDR1 is WSHSY and CDR2 is SAAADI in the germline V gene. The V and J ends lost 5 bases and 1 base respectively, with 10 bases between them. The CDR3 sequence is 14 residues long. A remark on this clone: Its target is unknown.

Expressed TCRB transcripts got sequenced, as all isolated RNA was reverse transcribed. Libraries were prepared by immunoSEQ multiplex PCR; TCRdb keeps only in-frame clonotypes and omits some of them. This sample has hundreds of thousands of clones; over 10% occur once, and the top ten carry more than 0.015%. The sequenced sample consisted of naive CD4+ T cells from blood. This chain connects TRBV10-2 to TRBJ2-3; a weak D match, TRBD2 (6 bases). The sequence was collected from a young man in good health. The CDR3 reads CASSNQRGTDTQYF. The DNA for the CDR3 is TGCGCCAGCAGTAACCAGCGGGGCACAGATACGCAGTATTTT.